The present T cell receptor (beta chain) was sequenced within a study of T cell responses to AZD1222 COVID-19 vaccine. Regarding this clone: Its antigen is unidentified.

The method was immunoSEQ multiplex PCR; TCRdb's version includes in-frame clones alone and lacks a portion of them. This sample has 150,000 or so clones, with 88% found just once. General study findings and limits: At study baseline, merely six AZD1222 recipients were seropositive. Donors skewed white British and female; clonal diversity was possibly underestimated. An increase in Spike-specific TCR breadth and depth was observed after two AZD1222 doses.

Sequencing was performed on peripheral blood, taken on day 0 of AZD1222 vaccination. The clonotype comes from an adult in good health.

For the CDR3, the DNA is TGCGCCAGCAGCTTTAGCGGATCAGATACGCAGTATTTT. This translates into CASSFSGSDTQYF. The chain links TRBV5-1 to TRBJ2-3, with a possible D match to TRBD2 (6 bases). V was pared by 2 bases and J by 4 bases, with 8 bases between. CDR3 length: 13 residues. Germline loops: CDR1 SGHRS, CDR2 YFSETQ.